This T cell receptor beta chain came from a study of STAT5B mutations in CD4+ large granular lymphocyte leukemia. Findings and caveats of the study: Without putative leukemic clones, patient CD4-sorted repertoires remained more clonal than healthy CD4+ repertoires. The CD4+ versus CD8+ T-LGLL clonality difference may reflect limited sample size. TRBV06-family usage was enriched in top patient clones (8/27) versus controls (2/35).

The survey-level immunoSEQ assay was used. Using immunoSEQ multiplex PCR, the repertoire was profiled, and TCRdb retains in-frame clones only, with some absent. Of more than 25,000 clones listed, more than 60% are singletons. About this clone itself: The antigen remains undetermined.

CDR1 and CDR2 from the germline V gene are MNHNY and SVGAGI (reference sequence). The V gene lost 5 bases and the J gene lost 0 bases, with 4 bases spanning the gap. This CDR3 comprises 13 residues. J is TRBJ2-2 and V is TRBV6-6, with no clear D. This TCR was sampled from a human donor in good health. The sequenced material came from CD4+ T cells from blood buffy coats. CDR3 nucleotides: TGTGCCAGCAGTCAAACGAACACCGGGGAGCTGTTTTTT. As protein: CASSQTNTGELFF.